Each of the 20 T cell receptor beta chains below was sequenced from the same sample in a study of blood T cell repertoires in COVID-19. TCRdb keeps only in-frame clones here, not all; method: immunoSEQ multiplex PCR. The sample shows tens of thousands of clones, roughly four fifths of them seen only once. Specimen: peripheral blood. The receptor source for this set is a woman in her fifties or sixties with acute or convalescent COVID-19.

This CDR3 is CASSLARGPNTEAFF. The CDR3 DNA is TGTGCCAGCAGCTTAGCGCGTGGGCCGAACACTGAAGCTTTCTTT. The chain uses TRBV7-9 and TRBJ1-1, with D hard to call. Trimming left V 0 bases short and J 1 base short, with 9 bases between. In germline, CDR1 is SEHNR, CDR2 FQNEAQ (reference sequence). The CDR3 runs 15 residues.

The chain recombines TRBV7-2 with TRBJ2-3; the match to TRBD2 covers 9 bases. The length of the CDR3 is 16 residues. In germline, CDR1 is SGHTA, CDR2 FQGNSA. V shed 0 bases and J 2 bases; nucleotides not matched to a gene: 3. As DNA, the CDR3 is TGTGCCAGCAGCTTAGCGCTAGCGGGGTACACAGATACGCAGTATTTT. Its translation: CASSLALAGYTDTQYF.

This clone was seen more than once but under ten times. The rearrangement uses TRBV6-4 and TRBJ2-2; D uncertain. The CDR3 runs 14 residues. V was cut by 5 bases and J by 0 bases, with 7 bases left in between. The V gene's germline CDR1 is MRHNA and CDR2 SNTAGT. CDR3 in DNA: TGTGCCAGCAGTCCCACAGCGAACACCGGGGAGCTGTTTTTT. Protein sequence: CASSPTANTGELFF.

The V and J genes are TRBV7-9 and TRBJ2-3; 8 bases map to TRBD2. After removal of 5 bases from V and 4 bases from J, the junction contained 17 bases not matched to a gene. Germline lookup yields CDR1 SEHNR and CDR2 FQNEAQ (reference sequence). The CDR3 spans 18 residues. Written as DNA, the CDR3 is TGTGCCAGCAGCGTGGAGAAGGGACTAGTTTCAGGGGCAGATACGCAGTATTTT. Translation gives CASSVEKGLVSGADTQYF.

The V gene is TRBV13, the J gene TRBJ1-1; maybe TRBD1 (5 bases). The CDR3 contains 13 residues. Per germline, CDR1 PRHDT and CDR2 FYEKMQ (reference sequence). V gave up 8 bases and J gave up 1 base, with 11 bases separating them. In DNA, the CDR3 is TGTGCCAGCTGCCGTAGGGGGAACACTGAAGCTTTCTTT. This codes for CASCRRGNTEAFF.

This sequence joins TRBV19 and TRBJ1-5, with a possible D match to TRBD1 (6 bases). From germline, CDR1 is LNHDA and CDR2 SQIVND (reference sequence). Trimming removed 3 bases from V and 3 bases from J, with 12 bases in between. The CDR3 runs to 15 residues. The CDR3 reads CASSIRDTFNQPQHF. CDR3 sequence (DNA): TGTGCCAGTAGTATCCGGGACACCTTCAATCAGCCCCAGCATTTT.

The J gene is TRBJ1-1, the V gene TRBV5-1; 7 nucleotides line up with TRBD1. The CDR3 covers 13 residues. V dropped 4 bases and J dropped 6; count of bases not matched to a gene: 6. Germline V CDR1 and CDR2: SGHRS, YFSETQ. The DNA for the CDR3 is TGCGCCAGCAGCGATCGACAGGGCGCTGAAGCTTTCTTT. Protein sequence: CASSDRQGAEAFF.

This clone was recorded only once. V gene TRBV10-2 combines with J gene TRBJ1-1; D unresolved. V lost 2 bases to trimming and J lost 5 bases, with 6 bases between them. Germline loops: CDR1 WSHSY, CDR2 SAAADI. The CDR3 is 12 amino acids. CDR3 amino acids: CASSETGTEAFF. The CDR3 coding sequence is TGCGCCAGCAGTGAGACGGGAACTGAAGCTTTCTTT.

V and J are TRBV5-1 and TRBJ1-5; 7 bases agree with TRBD1. V lost 4 bases, J lost 7 bases, and 11 bases stayed unmatched. This CDR3 is 15 amino acids long. Germline V gives CDR1 SGHRS, CDR2 YFSETQ. Here the CDR3 reads CASSPQTGWGQPQHF. For the CDR3, the DNA is TGCGCCAGCAGCCCTCAGACAGGGTGGGGGCAGCCCCAGCATTTT.

V is TRBV7-2 and J is TRBJ2-2, with 9 bases identical to TRBD2. Germline CDR1 and CDR2: SGHTA and FQGNSA. With 2 bases clipped from V and 6 bases from J, the junction kept 7 bases outside the gene matches. CDR3 length: 16 amino acids. In nucleotides, the CDR3 is TGTGCCAGCAGCTTAAATGGCGGGGGGGACTCCGGGGAGCTGTTTTTT. Its translation is CASSLNGGGDSGELFF.

The chain uses TRBV19 and TRBJ1-3, with 7 bases matching TRBD1. V trimming: 3 bases; J trimming: 2 bases; junction bases outside the gene matches: 1. From germline, CDR1 is LNHDA and CDR2 SQIVND (reference sequence). The CDR3 totals 14 residues. CDR3 sequence (DNA): TGTGCCAGTAGTATGACAGGGACTGGAAACACCATATATTTT. This translates into CASSMTGTGNTIYF. The whole variable domain, remainder taken from reference TRBV19 and TRBJ1-3, is DGGITQSPKYLFRKEGQNVTLSCEQNLNHDAMYWYRQDPGQGLRLIYYSQIVNDFQKGDIAEGYSVSREKKESFPLTVTSAQKNPTAFYLCASSMTGTGNTIYFGEGSWLTVV.

The gene calls are TRBV5-5 and TRBJ1-3, with 10 nucleotides matching TRBD1. The CDR3 consists of 16 residues. Germline V gene data show CDR1 as SGHKS and CDR2 as YYEKEE (reference sequence). J gave up 3 bases and V 4 bases, and 7 bases lay outside the gene matches. The CDR3 is CASSLWDRGDGNTIYF. CDR3 in DNA: TGTGCCAGCAGCCTTTGGGACAGGGGAGATGGAAACACCATATATTTT.

The chain links TRBV6-4 to TRBJ2-1, with 12 bases that match TRBD2. CDR3 length: 15 amino acids. Germline assignment: CDR1 MRHNA and CDR2 SNTAGT. V dropped 6 bases and J dropped 4; count of bases not matched to a gene: 4. The CDR3 DNA sequence: TGTGCCAGCAGCCCACTAGCGGGGGGATACAATGAGCAGTTCTTC. Translation: CASSPLAGGYNEQFF.

A few counts support this clone. The rearrangement joins TRBV5-1 to TRBJ1-2, with a weak D call TRBD1 (6 bases). V was cut by 2 bases and J by 6 bases, with 11 bases left in between. Germline CDR1 is SGHRS and CDR2 is YFSETQ. CDR3 length equals 13 residues. Written as DNA, the CDR3 is TGCGCCAGCAGCTTCGACAGGATCAATGGCTACACCTTC. This encodes CASSFDRINGYTF.

This chain links TRBV7-3 with TRBJ1-2; 9 nucleotides agree with TRBD1. This CDR3 has 15 amino acids. Germline V gene data show CDR1 as SGHTA and CDR2 as FQGTGA. V gave up 5 bases and J gave up 4 bases; unmatched junction bases: 8. The CDR3 region has the DNA TGTGCCAGCAGCCCGGGACAGGGTTTGGTCTATGGCTACACCTTC. Translated, it gives CASSPGQGLVYGYTF.

This clone was observed a few times. The rearrangement joins TRBV6-2 or TRBV6-3 to TRBJ1-1, with TRBD1 matching over 8 bases. CDR3 size: 12 residues. Germline V lookup: CDR1 MNHEY, CDR2 SVGEGT. Germline trimming cut 4 bases from V and 11 bases from J; bases unmatched to any gene: 6. The CDR3 loop reads CASSSTGGRAFF. The DNA of the CDR3 is TGTGCCAGCAGTTCAACAGGGGGAAGGGCTTTCTTT.

This clone was observed at least ten times. The chain combines TRBV18 with TRBJ2-7; no clear D. Per the germline V gene, CDR1 is KGHSH and CDR2 is LQKENI. V was clipped by 3 bases and J by 5 bases, with 11 bases between them. CDR3 length equals 13 residues. The CDR3 spells CASSPVQSNEQYF. Here the CDR3 DNA reads TGTGCCAGCTCACCGGTACAAAGTAACGAGCAGTACTTC.

This rearrangement joins TRBV9 to TRBJ1-5, with D possibly matching TRBD1 (5 bases). CDR3 length: 15 amino acids. Looked up from germline, CDR1 is SGDLS and CDR2 is YYNGEE. V was shortened by 0 bases and J by 3 bases, with 10 bases between the two germline ends. CDR3 amino acids: CASSVGSGPNQPQHF. CDR3 nucleotides: TGTGCCAGCAGCGTAGGGTCAGGGCCCAATCAGCCCCAGCATTTT.

The rearrangement links TRBV3-1 (or the pseudogene TRBV3-2) to TRBJ1-2; weak D call: TRBD1 (5 bases). This CDR3 is built from 14 residues. Germline values: CDR1 LGHDT, CDR2 YNNKEL (reference sequence). V was clipped by 3 bases and J by 5 bases, with 13 bases between them. CDR3 loop: CASSQGGGTYGYTF. CDR3 DNA: TGTGCCAGCAGCCAGGGCGGCGGGACTTATGGCTACACCTTC.

Note on this clone: The junction does not match germline at one end; this may be a read error. This rearrangement joins TRBV7-6 to TRBJ2-1, with 11 bases matching TRBD2. The CDR3 spans 13 residues. Germline V gene data show CDR1 as SGHVS and CDR2 as FNYEAQ. DNA for the CDR3: TGTGCCAGCAGCCTAGCGGGGGGAAATGAGCAGTTCTTC. Translating gives CASSLAGGNEQFF.